Reported below is one T cell receptor (beta chain). The V and J ends lost 3 bases and 7 bases, in that order; junction bases with no gene match: 8. Germline CDR1 KGHDR, CDR2 SFDVKD. The CDR3 sequence is 16 residues long. In the authors' workflow: For nucleated cells, counts were estimated from reference gene primer amplification. Libraries were prepared by immunoSEQ multiplex PCR; TCRdb keeps only in-frame clonotypes and omits some of them. D and trimming come from the DNA, and the V and J calls and clone size come from that table. The sample contains tens of thousands of clones, 85% to 90% of which appear only once. These data are taken from a study of blood T cell repertoires in COVID-19. Study context: Sample material is recorded as cDNA or gDNA derived from T cells, B-cell-depleted T cells, or PBMCs.

This clonotype was obtained from a woman in her fifties or sixties with COVID-19, enrolled during active disease. The sample was peripheral blood. The chain combines TRBV24-1 with TRBJ2-1, with TRBD2 matching 10 bases. The CDR3 DNA reads TGTGCCACCAGTGATCGCACTAGCGGGACCTTGAATGAGCAGTTCTTC. It specifies CATSDRTSGTLNEQFF.